This entry concerns a single TCR beta chain. The CDR3 extends over 13 amino acids. Trimming took 0 bases from V and 4 from J, leaving 7 bases between them. CDR1 is SGDLS and CDR2 is YYNGEE in the germline V gene. The repertoire was sequenced with immunoSEQ multiplex PCR; TCRdb's copy has only in-frame clones and lacks some. The table records 75,000 to 100,000 clones, around 94% of them present only once. This entry comes from a study of siplizumab effects on memory and regulatory T cells. This chain uses TRBV9 with TRBJ2-5, with D hard to call. The sequence was obtained from a human donor in good health. The specimen was non-Treg CD4+ T cells sorted from blood. CDR3 amino acids: CASSVGALETQYF. The CDR3 DNA sequence: TGTGCCAGCAGCGTAGGGGCATTAGAGACCCAGTACTTC. Full variable domain (rest looked up from reference TRBV9 and TRBJ2-5): DSGVTQTPKHLITATGQRVTLRCSPRSGDLSVYWYQQSLDQGLQFLIQYYNGEERAKGNILERFSAQQFPDLHSELNLSSLELGDSALYFCASSVGALETQYFGPGTRLLVL.